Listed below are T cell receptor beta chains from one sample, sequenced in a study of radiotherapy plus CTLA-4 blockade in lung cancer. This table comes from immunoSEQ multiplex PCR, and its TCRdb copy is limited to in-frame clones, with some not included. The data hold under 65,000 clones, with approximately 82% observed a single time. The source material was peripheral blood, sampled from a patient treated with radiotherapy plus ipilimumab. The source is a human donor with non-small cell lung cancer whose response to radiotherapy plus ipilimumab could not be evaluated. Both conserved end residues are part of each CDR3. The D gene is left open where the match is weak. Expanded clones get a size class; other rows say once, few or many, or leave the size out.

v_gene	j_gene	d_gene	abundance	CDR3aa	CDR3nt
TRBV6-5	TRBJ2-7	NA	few	CASTDSYPYEQYF	TGTGCCAGCACCGACTCCTACCCCTACGAGCAGTACTTC
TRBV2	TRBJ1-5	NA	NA	CASSPSGGSNQPQHF	TGTGCCAGCAGCCCTTCCGGGGGAAGCAATCAGCCCCAGCATTTT
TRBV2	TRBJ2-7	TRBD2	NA	CASSEALQLAGVYGEQYF	TGTGCCAGCAGTGAAGCGCTTCAACTAGCGGGAGTCTATGGCGAGCAGTACTTC
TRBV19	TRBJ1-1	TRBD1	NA	CASRGRTGNTEAFF	TGTGCCAGTAGGGGCCGGACAGGAAACACTGAAGCTTTCTTT
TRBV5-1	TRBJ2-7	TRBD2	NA	CASSLGAGGPSHEQYF	TGCGCCAGCAGCTTGGGAGCGGGGGGGCCCAGCCACGAGCAGTACTTC
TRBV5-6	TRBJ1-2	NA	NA	CASSAQGDYGYTF	TGTGCCAGCAGCGCACAGGGAGACTATGGCTACACCTTC
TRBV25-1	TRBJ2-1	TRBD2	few	CASLGSGTSSYNEQFF	TGTGCCAGCCTAGGAAGCGGGACGAGCTCCTACAATGAGCAGTTCTTC
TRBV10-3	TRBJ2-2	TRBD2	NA	CAISDPSGLFNTGELFF	TGTGCCATCAGTGACCCTAGCGGATTATTTAACACCGGGGAGCTGTTTTTT
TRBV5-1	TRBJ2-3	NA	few	CASSRGSTDTQYF	TGCGCCAGCAGTCGCGGGAGCACAGATACGCAGTATTTT
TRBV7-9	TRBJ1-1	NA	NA	CASSLAASTEAFF	TGTGCCAGCAGCTTAGCGGCAAGCACTGAAGCTTTCTTT
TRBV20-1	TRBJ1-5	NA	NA	CSAGGREPQHF	TGCAGTGCTGGGGGGAGGGAGCCCCAGCATTTT
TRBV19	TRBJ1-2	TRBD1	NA	CASNSQGAGDGYTF	TGTGCCAGTAACTCACAGGGGGCCGGGGATGGCTACACCTTC
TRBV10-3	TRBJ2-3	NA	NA	CAISGPPEREYTDTQYF	TGTGCCATCAGTGGCCCTCCTGAACGGGAATACACAGATACGCAGTATTTT
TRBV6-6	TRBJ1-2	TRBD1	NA	CASSSGGYGYTF	TGTGCCAGCAGTTCAGGGGGCTATGGCTACACCTTC
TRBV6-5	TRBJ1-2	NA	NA	CASSYAGLRYGYTF	TGTGCCAGCAGTTACGCGGGACTGAGATATGGCTACACCTTC
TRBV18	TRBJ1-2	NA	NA	CASSPGGYGYTF	TGTGCCAGCTCCCCGGGAGGCTATGGCTACACCTTC
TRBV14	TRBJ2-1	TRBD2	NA	CASSPLAGGPSYNEQFF	TGTGCCAGCAGCCCTTTAGCGGGAGGGCCGAGCTACAATGAGCAGTTCTTC
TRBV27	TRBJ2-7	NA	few	CASSSVWRVGSYEQYF	TGTGCCAGCAGTTCCGTCTGGCGGGTAGGGTCCTACGAGCAGTACTTC
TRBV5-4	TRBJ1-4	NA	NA	CASSSPGATNEKLFF	TGTGCCAGCAGCTCTCCAGGGGCAACTAATGAAAAACTGTTTTTT
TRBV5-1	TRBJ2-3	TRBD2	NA	CASSEAGGRRDTQYF	TGCGCCAGCAGCGAGGCGGGGGGGCGAAGGGATACGCAGTATTTT
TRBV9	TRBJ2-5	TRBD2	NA	CASTLTSGYQETQYF	TGTGCCAGCACCCTCACTAGCGGGTACCAAGAGACCCAGTACTTC
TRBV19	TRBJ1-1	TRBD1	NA	CASSIGQVNTEAFF	TGTGCCAGTAGTATTGGACAGGTCAACACTGAAGCTTTCTTT
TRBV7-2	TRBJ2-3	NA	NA	CASSLGGADTQYF	TGTGCCAGCAGCTTAGGGGGCGCAGATACGCAGTATTTT
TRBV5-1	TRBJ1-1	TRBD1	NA	CASSFLDRGRHTEAFF	TGCGCCAGCAGCTTTCTGGACAGGGGGCGGCACACTGAAGCTTTCTTT
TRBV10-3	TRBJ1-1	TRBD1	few	CAITVGQGTEAFF	TGTGCCATCACCGTCGGACAGGGCACTGAAGCTTTCTTT
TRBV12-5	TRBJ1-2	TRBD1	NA	CASGLPFAGQRNYGYTF	TGTGCTAGTGGTTTGCCTTTCGCGGGACAGCGAAACTATGGCTACACCTTC
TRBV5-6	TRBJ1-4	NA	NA	CASSSGDAQEKLFF	TGTGCCAGCAGTTCGGGGGACGCACAAGAAAAACTGTTTTTT
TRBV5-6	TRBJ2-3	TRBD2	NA	CASRPGPSGRTDTQYF	TGTGCCAGCAGACCCGGGCCTAGCGGCCGCACAGATACGCAGTATTTT